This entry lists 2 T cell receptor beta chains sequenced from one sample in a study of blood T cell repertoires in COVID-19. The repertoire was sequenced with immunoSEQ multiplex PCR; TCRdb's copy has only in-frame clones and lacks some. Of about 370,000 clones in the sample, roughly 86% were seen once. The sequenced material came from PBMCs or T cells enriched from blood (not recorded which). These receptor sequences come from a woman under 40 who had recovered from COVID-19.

This chain's CDR3 is CATSDGGLGNNEQFF. CDR3 DNA: TGTGCCACCAGTGATGGAGGCCTAGGTAACAATGAGCAGTTCTTC. The V and J genes are TRBV24-1 and TRBJ2-1, with D possibly TRBD2 on 5 matching bases. Germline V lookup: CDR1 KGHDR, CDR2 SFDVKD. This CDR3 has 15 residues. The germline V and J ends were trimmed by 3 bases and 5 bases, with 13 bases remaining between them.

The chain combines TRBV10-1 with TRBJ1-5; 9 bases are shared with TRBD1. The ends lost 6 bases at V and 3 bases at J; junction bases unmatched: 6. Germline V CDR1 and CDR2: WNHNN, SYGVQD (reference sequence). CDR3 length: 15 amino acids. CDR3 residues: CASRGDRGVNQPQHF. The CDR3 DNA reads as TGCGCCAGCAGAGGAGACAGGGGGGTCAATCAGCCCCAGCATTTT.